A selection of T cell receptor beta chains follows, all from one sample in a study of glioma-infiltrating T cells. TCRdb processed the multiplex PCR reads anew with MiXCR; each CDR3 protein has one entry. The sample lists roughly 350,000 distinct CDR3 sequences, roughly two fifths occurring once. Sequenced input: glioma tissue, nonneoplastic brain tissue, or PBMCs (not recorded which). These receptors all come from a human donor with low-grade glioma or glioblastoma, undergoing nonglioma brain surgery, or in good health (not recorded which). Each CDR3 is given with its conserved first and last residue. Fields, in order: V gene, clone size, J gene, D gene, CDR3 DNA, CDR3 protein. A D gene is named only where the DNA matches it firmly. Clone size is shown for a subset of rows, as once, few, many or a class of expanded clone.

v_call: TRBV4-1; clone_size: few; j_call: TRBJ1-6; d_call: .; cdr3_nt: TGCGCCAGCAGCCAAGATCGTGGGACCCCACTATCCCCCCTCCACTTT; cdr3_aa: CASSQDRGTPLSPLHF
v_call: TRBV6-1; clone_size: many; j_call: TRBJ2-5; d_call: .; cdr3_nt: TGTGCCAGCAGTTCACGGTCTGGAGAGACCCAGTACTTC; cdr3_aa: CASSSRSGETQYF
v_call: TRBV19; clone_size: few; j_call: TRBJ1-5; d_call: .; cdr3_nt: TGTGCCAGTAGTATGGGACCGCGCAATCAGCCCCAGCATTTT; cdr3_aa: CASSMGPRNQPQHF
v_call: TRBV20-1; clone_size: many; j_call: TRBJ2-4; d_call: .; cdr3_nt: TGCAGTGCTAGAGATGCAGGGACGGTCAAAAACATTCAGTACTTC; cdr3_aa: CSARDAGTVKNIQYF
v_call: TRBV20-1; clone_size: .; j_call: TRBJ2-1; d_call: .; cdr3_nt: TGCAGTGCTACGAGCGGGTGGGCCAATGGTGAGCAGTTCTTC; cdr3_aa: CSATSGWANGEQFF
v_call: TRBV28; clone_size: many; j_call: TRBJ2-7; d_call: TRBD2; cdr3_nt: TGTGCCAGCAGCCCCCTGGGAGGGATCGCGACATCCATTACCTACGAGCAGTACTTC; cdr3_aa: CASSPLGGIATSITYEQYF
v_call: TRBV6-1; clone_size: .; j_call: TRBJ2-3; d_call: TRBD2; cdr3_nt: TGTGCCAGCAGCCAGGGACTAGCAGGAGTGAATACGCAGTATTTT; cdr3_aa: CASSQGLAGVNTQYF
v_call: TRBV10-3; clone_size: .; j_call: TRBJ2-3; d_call: TRBD1; cdr3_nt: TGTGCCATCAGTAACCGGGACAGGGGCCGGAGGGGAGATACGCAGTATTTT; cdr3_aa: CAISNRDRGRRGDTQYF
v_call: TRBV5-6; clone_size: .; j_call: TRBJ2-1; d_call: .; cdr3_nt: TGTGCCAGCACCTTGGGAATTCGAGATGAGCAGTTCTTC; cdr3_aa: CASTLGIRDEQFF
v_call: TRBV2; clone_size: .; j_call: TRBJ2-7; d_call: TRBD2; cdr3_nt: TGTGCCAGCAGGGGAGCGGGAGCCGGGGAGCAGTACTTC; cdr3_aa: CASRGAGAGEQYF
v_call: TRBV2; clone_size: few; j_call: TRBJ2-1; d_call: .; cdr3_nt: TGTGCCAGCAAACGGGGAGACAATGAGCAGTTCTTC; cdr3_aa: CASKRGDNEQFF
v_call: TRBV4-2; clone_size: many; j_call: TRBJ2-7; d_call: .; cdr3_nt: TGTGCCAGCAGCCAAGATAGGAAGTACGAGCAGTACTTC; cdr3_aa: CASSQDRKYEQYF
v_call: TRBV12-3/TRBV12-4; clone_size: .; j_call: TRBJ2-7; d_call: TRBD2; cdr3_nt: TGTGCCAGCAGTTTACTCCTTCGACTAGCGGGGGCCCCAACCTACGAGCAGTACTTC; cdr3_aa: CASSLLLRLAGAPTYEQYF
v_call: TRBV20-1; clone_size: .; j_call: TRBJ2-7; d_call: .; cdr3_nt: TGCAGTGCTAGCGGGTCGGGGGGCGCGAACCCGTACGAGCGGTACTTC; cdr3_aa: CSASGSGGANPYERYF
v_call: TRBV20-1; clone_size: few; j_call: TRBJ1-6; d_call: .; cdr3_nt: TGCAGTGCTAGAGATTCCGGACGGACCTATAATTCACCCCTCCACTTT; cdr3_aa: CSARDSGRTYNSPLHF
v_call: TRBV4-1; clone_size: .; j_call: TRBJ1-1; d_call: .; cdr3_nt: TGCGCCAGCAGCCAAGATTCAACTCTGAACACTGAAGCTTTCTTT; cdr3_aa: CASSQDSTLNTEAFF
v_call: TRBV20-1; clone_size: .; j_call: TRBJ2-7; d_call: .; cdr3_nt: TGCAGTGCTTCACGGTACAGGGTGGGCGAGCAGTACTTC; cdr3_aa: CSASRYRVGEQYF